The clone carrying this T cell receptor (beta chain) came up a few times. This sample is part of a study of blood T cell repertoires in COVID-19. Study as a whole: Both acute and convalescent COVID-19 samples were obtained from the United States, Italy and Spain.

This table comes from immunoSEQ multiplex PCR, and its TCRdb copy is limited to in-frame clones, with some not included. Among some 160,000 clones, around four fifths were seen once, and the ten largest hold more than 5%. CDR1 and CDR2 from the germline V gene are SNHLY and FYNNEI. The germline V and J ends were trimmed by 5 bases and 4 bases, with 7 bases remaining between them. This CDR3 region has 12 residues. The V gene is TRBV2, the J gene TRBJ2-3; no clear D. This sequence was found in a woman between 35 and 50 years old who had recovered from COVID-19. Specimen: PBMCs or T cells enriched from blood (not recorded which). CDR3 DNA: TGTGCCAGCAGTCCTCTAGCAGATACGCAGTATTTT. Translating gives CASSPLADTQYF.